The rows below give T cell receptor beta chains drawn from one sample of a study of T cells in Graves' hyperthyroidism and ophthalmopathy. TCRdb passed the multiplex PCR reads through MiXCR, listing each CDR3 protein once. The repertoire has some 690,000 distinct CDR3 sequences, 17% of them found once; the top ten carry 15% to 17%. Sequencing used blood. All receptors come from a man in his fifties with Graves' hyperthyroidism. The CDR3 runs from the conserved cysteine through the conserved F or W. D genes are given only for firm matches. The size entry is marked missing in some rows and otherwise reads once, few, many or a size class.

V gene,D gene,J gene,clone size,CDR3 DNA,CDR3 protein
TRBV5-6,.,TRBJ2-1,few,TGTGCCAGCAGCAGGGGGGGTACCCATGAGCAGTTCTTC,CASSRGGTHEQFF
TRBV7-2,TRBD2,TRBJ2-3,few,TGTGCCAGCAGCCGGACTAGCGGGAGGCCAGATACGCAGTATTTT,CASSRTSGRPDTQYF
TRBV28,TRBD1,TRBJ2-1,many,TGTGCCAGCAGTCTTCAACTAACCTGGGACAGGTACTCCTACAATGAGCAGTTCTTC,CASSLQLTWDRYSYNEQFF
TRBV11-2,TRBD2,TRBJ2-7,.,TGTGCCAGCAGCTTAGGGCCCCTAGCGGGAGGGCCCTACGAGCAGTACTTC,CASSLGPLAGGPYEQYF
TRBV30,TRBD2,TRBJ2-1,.,TGTGCCTGGAGCCTGACCGTAAGGGAGGGCCGCCTCGCCCCGGCTGAGCAGTTCTTC,CAWSLTVREGRLAPAEQFF
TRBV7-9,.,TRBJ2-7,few,TGTGCCAGCAGCCACGGGATTTACGAGCAGTACTTC,CASSHGIYEQYF
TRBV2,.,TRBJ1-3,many,TGTGCCAGCAGTGAGGTGCAGGCCCTCTCTGGAAACACCATATATTTT,CASSEVQALSGNTIYF
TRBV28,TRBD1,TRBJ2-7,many,TGTGCCAGCAGTCCAAGACAGGGGGGAGGTTACGAGCAGTACTTC,CASSPRQGGGYEQYF
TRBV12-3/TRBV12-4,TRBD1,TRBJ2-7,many,TGTGCCAGCAGTTTGTTTACAGGGGACTCCTACGAGCAGTACTTC,CASSLFTGDSYEQYF
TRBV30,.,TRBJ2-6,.,TGTGCCTGGACCCCCGGGGCTGGGGCCGACGTCCTGACTTTC,CAWTPGAGADVLTF
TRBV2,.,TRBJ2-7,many,TGTGCCAGCACCCGTCCGTTTCCTTCCTACGAGCAGTACTTC,CASTRPFPSYEQYF
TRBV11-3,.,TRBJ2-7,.,TGTGCCAGCAGCTTAGTGATTCGACTAGAGGTATACGAGCAGTACTTC,CASSLVIRLEVYEQYF
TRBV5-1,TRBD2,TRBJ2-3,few,TGCGCCACTGCCCTAGCGGGAGGAGGCACAGATACGCAGTATTTT,CATALAGGGTDTQYF
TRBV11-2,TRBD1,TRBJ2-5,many,TGTGCCAGCAGCGCAGGGACAGAACAAGAGACCCAGTACTTC,CASSAGTEQETQYF
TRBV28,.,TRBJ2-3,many,TGTGCCAGCAGTTTAATGGCGAGCACAGATACGCAGTATTTT,CASSLMASTDTQYF
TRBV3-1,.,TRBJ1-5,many,TGTGCCAGCAGCCAAGCTCCAGGCAATCAGCCCCAGCATTTT,CASSQAPGNQPQHF
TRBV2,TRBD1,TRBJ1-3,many,TGTGCCAGCAGGGGGACAGCTGGAAACACCATATATTTT,CASRGTAGNTIYF
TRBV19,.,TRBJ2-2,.,TGTGCCAGTAGTTCCTTTCGGGAGAGGAGCACCGGGGAGCTGTTTTTT,CASSSFRERSTGELFF
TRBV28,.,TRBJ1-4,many,TGTGCCAGCAGTCACAGGGCAACTAATGAAAAACTGTTTTTT,CASSHRATNEKLFF
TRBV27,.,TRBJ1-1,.,TGTGCCAGCAGGCCCGACGGTAACACTGAAGCTTTCTTT,CASRPDGNTEAFF